This is a list of T cell receptor beta chains from one sample in a study of radiotherapy plus CTLA-4 blockade in lung cancer. The assay was immunoSEQ multiplex PCR, and TCRdb's table has in-frame clones only and misses some. The sample includes around 40,000 clones, around 86% of them seen just once. Material: peripheral blood, obtained from a patient treated with radiotherapy plus ipilimumab. Receptor source: a human donor with non-small cell lung cancer whose response to radiotherapy plus ipilimumab could not be evaluated. CDR3s include the opening cysteine and the closing phenylalanine or tryptophan. A D gene is named only where the DNA matches it firmly. Part of the rows lack a size; the others show once, few, many or a class for expanded clones.

d_gene,j_gene,abundance,v_gene,CDR3aa,CDR3nt
TRBD1,TRBJ2-5,.,TRBV4-1,CASSPNKGTGVQETQYF,TGCGCCAGCAGCCCCAACAAGGGAACAGGGGTCCAAGAGACCCAGTACTTC
TRBD1,TRBJ2-2,.,TRBV7-9,CASSFGTGVLGELFF,TGTGCCAGCAGCTTCGGGACAGGGGTTCTCGGGGAGCTGTTTTTT
.,TRBJ2-3,.,TRBV5-8,CASSSTGTRLFTDTQYF,TGTGCCAGCAGCTCTACAGGGACACGTCTTTTCACAGATACGCAGTATTTT
.,TRBJ1-4,few,TRBV6-1,CASSEVVARGRGNEKLFF,TGTGCCAGCAGTGAAGTTGTAGCCCGGGGCAGGGGTAATGAAAAACTGTTTTTT
TRBD1,TRBJ1-2,.,TRBV6-1,CASRQGYGYTF,TGTGCCAGTCGACAGGGGTATGGCTACACCTTC
TRBD1,TRBJ1-1,few,TRBV28,CASSLSGGSGTEAFF,TGTGCCAGCAGTTTATCAGGGGGCTCAGGCACTGAAGCTTTCTTT
.,TRBJ2-3,.,TRBV7-9,CASSRQALSSNSRTDTQYF,TGTGCCAGCAGCCGCCAGGCATTAAGCTCCAATTCCCGCACAGATACGCAGTATTTT
.,TRBJ2-5,.,TRBV14,CASSQVTTEETQYF,TGTGCCAGCAGCCAAGTTACCACGGAGGAGACCCAGTACTTC
.,TRBJ1-1,.,TRBV6-5,CASSYSKTNTEAFF,TGTGCCAGCAGTTACTCGAAGACAAACACTGAAGCTTTCTTT
.,TRBJ2-7,.,TRBV2,CASSEYWQTYEQYF,TGTGCCAGCAGTGAGTATTGGCAAACCTACGAGCAGTACTTC
.,TRBJ1-6,.,TRBV4-2,CASSQDLGRDSPLHF,TGTGCCAGCAGCCAAGATCTAGGGCGGGATTCACCCCTCCACTTT